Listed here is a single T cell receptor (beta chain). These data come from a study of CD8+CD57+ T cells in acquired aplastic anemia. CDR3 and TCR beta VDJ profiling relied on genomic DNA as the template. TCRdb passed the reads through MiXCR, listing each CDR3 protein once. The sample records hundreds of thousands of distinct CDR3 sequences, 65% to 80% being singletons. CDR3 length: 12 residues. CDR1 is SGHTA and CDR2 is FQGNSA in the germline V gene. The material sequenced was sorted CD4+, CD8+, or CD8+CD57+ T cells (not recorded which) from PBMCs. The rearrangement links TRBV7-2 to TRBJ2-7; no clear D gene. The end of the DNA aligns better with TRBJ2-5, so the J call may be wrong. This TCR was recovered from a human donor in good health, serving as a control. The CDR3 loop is CASSLPTETQYF. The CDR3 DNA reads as TGTGCCAGCAGCTTACCCACAGAGACCCAGTACTTC.